Listed below are T cell receptor beta chains from one sample, sequenced in a study of T cell repertoires in cytomegalovirus infection. TCRdb re-derived calls from the reads in MiXCR, one entry per CDR3 protein. Among some 220,000 distinct CDR3 sequences listed, 35% to 40% were seen once. Their recognized antigens are unknown. Material: CD8+ T cells from cultured PBMCs, obtained from culture after CMV antigen stimulation. The receptors originated from a human donor in good health (CMV status not recorded). Some clones in this sample may be carry-over from other donors' samples. Each CDR3 is given with its conserved first and last residue. The order of the fields is V gene, J gene, clone size, D gene, CDR3 DNA, CDR3 protein. A D gene is named only where the DNA matches it firmly. A row's size may be missing; if present it is once, few, many or a size class.

V gene: TRBV7-9; J gene: TRBJ2-7; clone size: few; D gene: NA; CDR3 DNA: TGTGCCAGCAGCTCACCGGACTTCTACGAGCAGTACTTC; CDR3 protein: CASSSPDFYEQYF
V gene: TRBV11-2; J gene: TRBJ2-3; clone size: many; D gene: TRBD2; CDR3 DNA: TGTGCCAGCAGCAACCAAGCGGGGGGTAGCACAGATACGCAGTATTTT; CDR3 protein: CASSNQAGGSTDTQYF
V gene: TRBV11-2; J gene: TRBJ2-1; clone size: many; D gene: TRBD2; CDR3 DNA: TGTGCCAGCAGAACTAGCGGGGGGGCTTACAATGAGCAGTTCTTC; CDR3 protein: CASRTSGGAYNEQFF
V gene: TRBV15; J gene: TRBJ2-5; clone size: NA; D gene: TRBD2; CDR3 DNA: TGTGCCACCAGCAGAGTGGGAAGCGGGGGTGGAGAGACCCAGTACTTC; CDR3 protein: CATSRVGSGGGETQYF
V gene: TRBV5-5; J gene: TRBJ2-1; clone size: NA; D gene: NA; CDR3 DNA: TGTGCCAGCAGCTTGCGGTGGGTGGATGAGCAGTTCTTC; CDR3 protein: CASSLRWVDEQFF
V gene: TRBV12-3/TRBV12-4; J gene: TRBJ2-5; clone size: NA; D gene: TRBD2; CDR3 DNA: TGTGCCAGCAGTACTAGCGGAGCCTTCCCAAAAGAGACCCAGTACTTC; CDR3 protein: CASSTSGAFPKETQYF
V gene: TRBV7-8; J gene: TRBJ1-4; clone size: NA; D gene: NA; CDR3 DNA: TGTGCCAGCAGCTTAGTTCCCAGGGTTGCTGAAAAACTGTTTTTT; CDR3 protein: CASSLVPRVAEKLFF
V gene: TRBV7-2; J gene: TRBJ2-1; clone size: few; D gene: TRBD1; CDR3 DNA: TGTGCCAGCAGCGTACAGGGGGCGCCGAATGAGCAGTTCTTC; CDR3 protein: CASSVQGAPNEQFF
V gene: TRBV12-3/TRBV12-4; J gene: TRBJ1-1; clone size: many; D gene: TRBD1; CDR3 DNA: TGTGCCAGCAGTCCAGGACAGGGCATGAACACTGAAGCTTTCTTT; CDR3 protein: CASSPGQGMNTEAFF
V gene: TRBV6-1; J gene: TRBJ2-7; clone size: NA; D gene: NA; CDR3 DNA: TGTGCCAGCGAAGGGGAGGTCTACGAGCAGTACTTC; CDR3 protein: CASEGEVYEQYF
V gene: TRBV7-9; J gene: TRBJ2-2; clone size: NA; D gene: TRBD2; CDR3 DNA: TGTGCCAGCAGCTTATTAAGAGGGACTAGGAAGGATGGGGAGCTGTTTTTT; CDR3 protein: CASSLLRGTRKDGELFF
V gene: TRBV9; J gene: TRBJ1-3; clone size: NA; D gene: NA; CDR3 DNA: TGTGCCAGCAGCGTCAAGGACGTAGGAAACACCATATATTTT; CDR3 protein: CASSVKDVGNTIYF
V gene: TRBV12-3/TRBV12-4; J gene: TRBJ1-1; clone size: many; D gene: TRBD1; CDR3 DNA: TGTGCCAGCAGAGTGAAAGGGGGCGGGACTGAAGCTTTCTTT; CDR3 protein: CASRVKGGGTEAFF
V gene: TRBV29-1; J gene: TRBJ2-7; clone size: NA; D gene: TRBD2; CDR3 DNA: TGCAGCGTTGAAGAGCGGGGGAGCTCCTACGAGCAGTACTTC; CDR3 protein: CSVEERGSSYEQYF
V gene: TRBV28; J gene: TRBJ1-6; clone size: few; D gene: NA; CDR3 DNA: TGTGCCAGTGGGTCACCCCTCCACTTT; CDR3 protein: CASGSPLHF
V gene: TRBV24-1; J gene: TRBJ1-4; clone size: NA; D gene: NA; CDR3 DNA: TGTGCCACCAGTGGCTCGGCAACTAATGAAAAACTGTTTTTT; CDR3 protein: CATSGSATNEKLFF
V gene: TRBV12-3/TRBV12-4; J gene: TRBJ2-3; clone size: few; D gene: TRBD1; CDR3 DNA: TGTGCCAGCAGTTCGTCCTGGGACAGGGGTCTCACAGATACGCAGTATTTT; CDR3 protein: CASSSSWDRGLTDTQYF
V gene: TRBV27; J gene: TRBJ2-3; clone size: few; D gene: NA; CDR3 DNA: TGTGCCAGCAGTTCCGACTGGGACGGTACAGATACGCAGTATTTT; CDR3 protein: CASSSDWDGTDTQYF
V gene: TRBV5-4; J gene: TRBJ1-3; clone size: many; D gene: TRBD1; CDR3 DNA: TGTGCCAGCAGCACGGACAGGGGAACTGGAAACACCATATATTTT; CDR3 protein: CASSTDRGTGNTIYF
V gene: TRBV6-5; J gene: TRBJ1-6; clone size: NA; D gene: NA; CDR3 DNA: TGTGCCAGCAGTTACAGGAACAGACCGAATTCACCCCTCCACTTT; CDR3 protein: CASSYRNRPNSPLHF
V gene: TRBV29-1; J gene: TRBJ1-1; clone size: NA; D gene: NA; CDR3 DNA: TGCAGCGGGGGACGGTTGAACACTGAAGCTTTCTTT; CDR3 protein: CSGGRLNTEAFF
V gene: TRBV9; J gene: TRBJ1-2; clone size: few; D gene: TRBD1; CDR3 DNA: TGTGCCAGCAGCGTGGAGGTCGTAGAGAGACAGGGGGCCCCCGGTCCCCCGCACTATGGCTACACCTTC; CDR3 protein: CASSVEVVERQGAPGPPHYGYTF
V gene: TRBV6-5; J gene: TRBJ2-7; clone size: NA; D gene: NA; CDR3 DNA: TGTGCCAGCAGCCGTAACACAAGGGGCGAGCAGTACTTC; CDR3 protein: CASSRNTRGEQYF
V gene: TRBV7-9; J gene: TRBJ2-1; clone size: NA; D gene: TRBD2; CDR3 DNA: TGTGCCAGCAGCAAAGCGGGGGGCTCCACCTACAATGAGCAGTTCTTC; CDR3 protein: CASSKAGGSTYNEQFF
V gene: TRBV27; J gene: TRBJ2-5; clone size: few; D gene: TRBD2; CDR3 DNA: TGTGCCAGCAGCCCTGGGAGCGGGGGGCTGGAGACCCAGTACTTC; CDR3 protein: CASSPGSGGLETQYF
V gene: TRBV28; J gene: TRBJ2-1; clone size: NA; D gene: NA; CDR3 DNA: TGTGCCAGCAGCCGGAATGAGCAGTTCTTC; CDR3 protein: CASSRNEQFF
V gene: TRBV11-2; J gene: TRBJ1-1; clone size: NA; D gene: NA; CDR3 DNA: TGTGCCAGCAGCCCCATTGGGACCGCATCAGGGAACACTGAAGCTTTCTTT; CDR3 protein: CASSPIGTASGNTEAFF
V gene: TRBV10-3; J gene: TRBJ2-1; clone size: few; D gene: TRBD2; CDR3 DNA: TGTGCCATCAGTGAGAGCGGGGGTTCCTACAATGAGCAGTTCTTC; CDR3 protein: CAISESGGSYNEQFF
V gene: TRBV7-6; J gene: TRBJ2-7; clone size: NA; D gene: NA; CDR3 DNA: TGTGCCAGCAGCTTCCGCGCGGTCTCCTACGAGCAGTACTTC; CDR3 protein: CASSFRAVSYEQYF
V gene: TRBV27; J gene: TRBJ2-1; clone size: NA; D gene: NA; CDR3 DNA: TGTGCCAGCAGTTGGGGCGGGCATGAGCAGTTCTTC; CDR3 protein: CASSWGGHEQFF
V gene: TRBV11-2; J gene: TRBJ2-3; clone size: NA; D gene: TRBD2; CDR3 DNA: TGTGCCAGCAGCTCCCGAAGGACTAGCGTTAGAGATACGCAGTATTTT; CDR3 protein: CASSSRRTSVRDTQYF
V gene: TRBV4-1; J gene: TRBJ2-7; clone size: NA; D gene: TRBD1; CDR3 DNA: TGCGCCAGCAGCCAAGACTTGAGACAGGGCATCTACGAGCAGTACTTC; CDR3 protein: CASSQDLRQGIYEQYF
V gene: TRBV11-2; J gene: TRBJ2-1; clone size: NA; D gene: NA; CDR3 DNA: TGTGCCAGCAGCTTAGTAGGCGGACTATCAAGTTACAATGAGCAGTTCTTC; CDR3 protein: CASSLVGGLSSYNEQFF
V gene: TRBV7-8; J gene: TRBJ2-3; clone size: NA; D gene: TRBD2; CDR3 DNA: TGTGCCAGCAGCTTAGAGGTCGCGACTAGCGGGAGGCCAGATACGCAGTATTTT; CDR3 protein: CASSLEVATSGRPDTQYF
V gene: TRBV6-5; J gene: TRBJ2-3; clone size: few; D gene: NA; CDR3 DNA: TGTGCCAGCAGTTACCTGGGGGGACAGAGCACAGATACGCAGTATTTT; CDR3 protein: CASSYLGGQSTDTQYF
V gene: TRBV27; J gene: TRBJ2-7; clone size: NA; D gene: NA; CDR3 DNA: TGTGCCAGCAGTTCACTGCTTTGGTCCTACGAGCAGTACTTC; CDR3 protein: CASSSLLWSYEQYF
V gene: TRBV6-5; J gene: TRBJ2-1; clone size: NA; D gene: NA; CDR3 DNA: TGTGCCAGCAGTTACGAACAGGAGAGATACAATGAGCAGTTCTTC; CDR3 protein: CASSYEQERYNEQFF
V gene: TRBV7-9; J gene: TRBJ2-1; clone size: NA; D gene: NA; CDR3 DNA: TGTGCCAGCAGCCCAACAGAATCGTACAATGAGCAGTTCTTC; CDR3 protein: CASSPTESYNEQFF
V gene: TRBV27; J gene: TRBJ2-1; clone size: few; D gene: NA; CDR3 DNA: TGTGCCAGCAGGGGGGGTTTTACCTACAATGAGCAGTTCTTC; CDR3 protein: CASRGGFTYNEQFF
V gene: TRBV9; J gene: TRBJ2-1; clone size: NA; D gene: NA; CDR3 DNA: TGTGCCAGCAGCGTAGGAGGTTTTGGCAATGAGCAGTTCTTC; CDR3 protein: CASSVGGFGNEQFF
V gene: TRBV7-2; J gene: TRBJ2-3; clone size: few; D gene: NA; CDR3 DNA: TGTGCCAGCAGCTTACCGTATTCTAGCATCGGGGGTGGCGCAGATACGCAGTATTTT; CDR3 protein: CASSLPYSSIGGGADTQYF
V gene: TRBV12-3/TRBV12-4; J gene: TRBJ2-3; clone size: many; D gene: TRBD2; CDR3 DNA: TGTGCCAGCAGTTTAGCTAGCGGGGGATACACAGATACGCAGTATTTT; CDR3 protein: CASSLASGGYTDTQYF
V gene: TRBV3-1; J gene: TRBJ2-2; clone size: few; D gene: NA; CDR3 DNA: TGTGCCAGCAGCCGGTTTGGGAACACCGGGGAGCTGTTTTTT; CDR3 protein: CASSRFGNTGELFF
V gene: TRBV19; J gene: TRBJ2-7; clone size: once; D gene: TRBD2; CDR3 DNA: TGTGCCAGTAGTCCCTTAAGCGGGAGGACTGTCTACGAGCAGTACTTC; CDR3 protein: CASSPLSGRTVYEQYF
V gene: TRBV7-9; J gene: TRBJ2-7; clone size: NA; D gene: NA; CDR3 DNA: TGTGCCAGCAGCTTACGGGGGCGGCCGTACGAGCAGTACTTC; CDR3 protein: CASSLRGRPYEQYF
V gene: TRBV12-3/TRBV12-4; J gene: TRBJ1-4; clone size: many; D gene: NA; CDR3 DNA: TGTGCCAGCAGTTTACGGCAGGCGAGTAAACTGTTTTTT; CDR3 protein: CASSLRQASKLFF
V gene: TRBV14; J gene: TRBJ1-2; clone size: NA; D gene: NA; CDR3 DNA: TGTGCCAGCAGCCAGGGGGCTCGATATGGCTACACCTTC; CDR3 protein: CASSQGARYGYTF
V gene: TRBV6-4; J gene: TRBJ2-7; clone size: NA; D gene: NA; CDR3 DNA: TGTGCCAGCAGTGAAGAGGGGGGAGCCTACGAGCAGTACTTC; CDR3 protein: CASSEEGGAYEQYF
V gene: TRBV3-1; J gene: TRBJ1-2; clone size: NA; D gene: NA; CDR3 DNA: TGTGCCAGCAGCCAAGAACCAGGGTTTAAAGGCTACACCTTC; CDR3 protein: CASSQEPGFKGYTF
V gene: TRBV20-1; J gene: TRBJ2-7; clone size: NA; D gene: TRBD1; CDR3 DNA: TGCAGTGCTAGAGATCAATGGACAGGGATTGACGAGCAGTACTTC; CDR3 protein: CSARDQWTGIDEQYF
V gene: TRBV7-6; J gene: TRBJ2-1; clone size: NA; D gene: NA; CDR3 DNA: TGTGCCAGCAGTCCACGGCTGGGGAACAATGAGCAGTTCTTC; CDR3 protein: CASSPRLGNNEQFF
V gene: TRBV27; J gene: TRBJ1-6; clone size: few; D gene: NA; CDR3 DNA: TGTGCCAGCAGTCGCCAGCAGGGGAATTCACCCCTCCACTTT; CDR3 protein: CASSRQQGNSPLHF